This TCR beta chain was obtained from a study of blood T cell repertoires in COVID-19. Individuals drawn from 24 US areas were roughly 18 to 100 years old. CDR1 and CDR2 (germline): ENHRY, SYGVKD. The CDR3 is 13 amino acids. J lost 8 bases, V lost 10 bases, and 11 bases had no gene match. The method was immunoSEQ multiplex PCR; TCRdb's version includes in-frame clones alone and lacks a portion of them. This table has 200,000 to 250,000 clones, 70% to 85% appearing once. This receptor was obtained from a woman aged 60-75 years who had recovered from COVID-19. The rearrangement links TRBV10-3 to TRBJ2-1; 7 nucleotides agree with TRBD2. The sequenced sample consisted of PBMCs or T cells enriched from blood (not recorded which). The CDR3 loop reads CASIGGSHYEQFF. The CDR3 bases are TGTGCCAGCATCGGGGGGAGTCACTATGAGCAGTTCTTC.